The T cell receptor beta chain under discussion was sequenced for a study of T-cell reconstitution after alpha-beta-depleted transplantation in children. Overall study results and limits: Surviving recipient T cells and thymic progenitors produced the high day-60 TCRbeta diversity seen in some patients.

The CDR3 is made up of 15 amino acids. CDR1 is SEHNR, CDR2 FQNEAQ, per germline (reference sequence). Trimming removed 4 bases from V and 5 bases from J; junction bases left unmatched: 5. Unique molecular identifiers were incorporated into the prepared TCRbeta library. TCRdb reprocessed the PCR reads with MiXCR, giving one entry per CDR3 protein. The data contain 700,000 to 850,000 distinct CDR3 sequences, roughly 16% of them singletons. Turning to this clonotype: Antigen specificity is unknown.

The V gene is TRBV7-9, the J gene TRBJ2-1; 10 nucleotides align to TRBD2. Material: PBMCs, mostly from graft donor cells, obtained 360 days after TCRalphabeta/CD19-depleted stem cell transplant. The TCR comes from a male patient younger than 18 who had a stem cell transplant for acute lymphoblastic leukemia, so the T cells may come from the graft donor. The CDR3 reads CASSSGLAVHNEQFF. The CDR3 DNA reads TGTGCCAGCAGCTCCGGACTAGCGGTCCACAATGAGCAGTTCTTC.